Below, 15 T cell receptor beta chains from the same sample are listed, as sequenced in a study of blood T cells in healthy people across ages. Alongside a J-beta primer mix, a sample-barcoded 5' primer served in a second PCR lasting roughly 7 to 11 cycles. Via MiXCR, TCRdb re-called the 5' RACE reads, giving one row per CDR3 protein. The sample carries approximately 800,000 distinct CDR3 sequences, approximately 35% recorded once. The sample was blood. Every receptor here comes from a man aged 18 to 35 in good health.

The table lists this clonotype with many counts. V is TRBV4-3 and J is TRBJ2-3; D possibly corresponds to TRBD1 (6 bases). Per germline, CDR1 LGHNA and CDR2 YSLEER. CDR3 size: 16 residues. Trimming pared 0 bases from V and 0 bases from J, leaving 10 bases between. The CDR3 DNA reads as TGCGCCAGCAGCCAAGATAGGGGGAGAAGCACAGATACGCAGTATTTT. Encoded protein: CASSQDRGRSTDTQYF.

The table lists this clonotype with a few counts. The gene calls are TRBV7-9 and TRBJ2-5; D tentatively fits TRBD1 or TRBD2 (5 bases each). V dropped 5 bases and J dropped 5 bases, with 18 bases sitting between them. Per the germline V gene, CDR1 is SEHNR and CDR2 is FQNEAQ (reference sequence). CDR3 size: 15 residues. The CDR3 DNA reads as TGTGCCAGCAGCGTATACCGGGACCTCGGGGAGACCCAGTACTTC. It codes for CASSVYRDLGETQYF.

This clonotype occurred many times. The chain couples TRBV20-1 to TRBJ2-3; no firm D call. Trimming removed 0 bases from V and 6 bases from J, with 16 bases in between. Germline assignment: CDR1 DFQATT and CDR2 SNEGSKA (reference sequence). This CDR3 is 15 amino acids long. Written as DNA, the CDR3 is TGCAGTGCTAGAGATGTCGGGCAGCTTCCCGATACGCAGTATTTT. The encoded protein is CSARDVGQLPDTQYF.

The chain employs TRBV18 and TRBJ2-4; no definite D call. The CDR3 extends over 14 amino acids. Per germline, CDR1 KGHSH and CDR2 LQKENI. Trimming stripped 1 base from V and 0 bases from J, with 4 bases between. CDR3 nucleotide sequence: TGTGCCAGCTCACCACTGCTAGCCAAAAACATTCAGTACTTC. This encodes CASSPLLAKNIQYF.

This clonotype was counted a few times. The chain carries TRBV7-9 and TRBJ2-3; 10 nucleotides match TRBD2. The J segment lost 2 bases and the V segment lost 0 bases, leaving 5 bases of the junction unmatched. This CDR3 is 17 amino acids long. Germline CDR1 reads SEHNR; CDR2 reads FQNEAQ (reference sequence). The CDR3 DNA reads TGTGCCAGCAGCTTAGCGGCTAGCGGGGGCCTCACAGATACGCAGTATTTT. Protein product: CASSLAASGGLTDTQYF.

This chain joins TRBV2 and TRBJ2-1; D remains ambiguous. The better agreement between TRBJ2-7 and the DNA end casts doubt on the J call. CDR1 and CDR2 (germline): SNHLY, FYNNEI. The CDR3 length is 14 residues. The CDR3: CASSSSPSYNEQYF. The CDR3 DNA sequence: TGTGCCAGCAGTTCGTCTCCCTCCTACAATGAGCAGTACTTC.

This clonotype has a handful of counts. The chain combines TRBV7-3 with TRBJ2-5; no reliable D call. Trimming left V 0 bases short and J 11 bases short, with 13 bases between. The CDR3 loop spans 13 amino acids. Germline lookup yields CDR1 SGHTA and CDR2 FQGTGA. The CDR3 here is CASSLTNLGEQYF. CDR3 nucleotide sequence: TGTGCCAGCAGCTTAACTAACCTAGGTGAGCAGTACTTC.

This clonotype turned up a few times. The chain couples TRBV24-1 to TRBJ2-1; TRBD1 agrees at 8 bases. V dropped 5 bases and J dropped 9; count of bases not matched to a gene: 8. CDR1 and CDR2 (germline): KGHDR, SFDVKD. The CDR3 extends over 14 amino acids. In DNA, the CDR3 is TGTGCCACCAGTGCCTCCGGACAGGGCAGTGAGCAGTTCTTC. This encodes CATSASGQGSEQFF.

V is TRBV7-2 and J is TRBJ2-3, with D uncertain. This CDR3 region has 14 residues. Trimming left V 1 base short and J 2 bases short, with 7 bases between. Germline loops: CDR1 SGHTA, CDR2 FQGNSA. The CDR3 bases are TGTGCCAGCAGCTTAGTGAGCCCCACAGATACGCAGTATTTT. This gives the protein CASSLVSPTDTQYF.

This clonotype has more than one count but fewer than ten. Written as DNA, the CDR3 is TGTGCCACCCAACAGCCCTTAGCCAAAAACATTCAGTACTTC. Translated, it gives CATQQPLAKNIQYF. The V and J genes are TRBV2 and TRBJ2-4, with no clear D. With 10 bases removed from V and 0 bases from J, the gap between germline ends came to 13 bases. The CDR3 contains 14 residues. The germline gives CDR1 SNHLY, CDR2 FYNNEI.

The V call is TRBV4-1, the J call TRBJ2-3; maybe TRBD1 (6 bases). CDR3 size: 16 residues. V lost 1 base, J lost 3 bases, and 14 bases lay in between. CDR1 MGHRA and CDR2 YSYEKL come from the germline V gene. The DNA of the CDR3 is TGCGCCAGCAGCCAAGGTCAGGGGCCCGGGACAGATACGCAGTATTTT. It codes for CASSQGQGPGTDTQYF.

This clonotype was picked up a small number of times. This rearrangement joins TRBV9 to TRBJ2-5, with TRBD1 matching 7 bases. The ends lost 4 bases at V and 4 bases at J; junction bases unmatched: 7. This CDR3 spans 14 amino acids. CDR1 and CDR2 (germline): SGDLS, YYNGEE. The CDR3 protein is CASSSNRGGETQYF. The DNA for the CDR3 is TGTGCCAGCAGCTCAAACAGGGGTGGAGAGACCCAGTACTTC.

This clonotype was counted many times. This chain uses TRBV6-6 with TRBJ1-2; 12 nucleotides match TRBD1. Trimming cost V 7 bases and J 8 bases; bases outside gene matches: 5. CDR3 size: 13 residues. CDR1 is MNHNY and CDR2 is SVGAGI in the germline V gene (reference sequence). In DNA form, the CDR3 reads TGTGCCAGCATCATGGGGACAGGGGGCGGCTACACCTTC. Residues: CASIMGTGGGYTF.

This clonotype has only a few counts. A read error may explain this, as a much larger clone is one base away. The rearrangement links TRBV12-5 to TRBJ2-1; D call uncertain. The J call may be faulty, since TRBJ2-7 better matches the DNA end. The CDR3 is 14 amino acids. In germline, CDR1 is LGHNT, CDR2 FRNRAP. Written as DNA, the CDR3 is TGTGCTAGTGCTGGCCCAAGCTCCTACAATGAGCAGTACTTC. Protein product: CASAGPSSYNEQYF.

The V and J genes are TRBV6-1 and TRBJ2-7; 7 bases are shared with TRBD1. Germline loops: CDR1 MNHNS, CDR2 SASEGT. Germline trimming cut 7 bases from V and 1 base from J; bases unmatched to any gene: 10. CDR3 length: 15 residues. The CDR3 DNA reads TGTGCCAGCACCCAACTGGGACAGCTGTCCTACGAGCAGTACTTC. Residues: CASTQLGQLSYEQYF.